These 12 T cell receptor beta chains were sequenced from one sample in a study of CD8 T cells in Susac syndrome (dated by TCRdb to between 2018 and 2021). Receptor amplification or capture employed the immunoSEQ multiplex PCR assay. RNA was extracted using the RNeasy kit, and roughly 0.5 to 1 microgram was reverse transcribed with random hexamers. TCRdb reprocessed the public reads (quality trimming at Q25 with fastp, clone calling with MiXCR) and kept in-frame beta chains. Each CDR3 protein appears once, grouped with its most common genes and DNA. Across this sample there are some 200,000 distinct CDR3 sequences, with 90% to 96% seen only once. Of the sample, 0.075% to 0.1% falls within the top ten clones. Sequenced: CD4+ T cells from PBMCs. These receptor sequences come from a human donor with Susac syndrome.

The V and J genes are TRBV7-9 and TRBJ1-1, with 7 bases identical to TRBD1. Germline trimming cut 6 bases from V and 2 bases from J; bases unmatched to any gene: 3. The CDR3 covers 13 residues. CDR1 is SEHNR, CDR2 FQNEAQ, per germline (reference sequence). Here the CDR3 reads CASRQGSNTEAFF. For the CDR3, the DNA is TGTGCCAGCAGACAGGGGAGTAACACTGAAGCTTTCTTT.

V usage is TRBV20-1 and J usage is TRBJ1-1; 9 bases match TRBD1. V dropped 7 bases and J dropped 7; count of bases not matched to a gene: 4. CDR1 is DFQATT, CDR2 SNEGSKA, per germline (reference sequence). The CDR3 extends over 11 amino acids. This CDR3 is CSVGQGLEAFF. The CDR3 nucleotides read TGCAGTGTCGGACAGGGGCTTGAAGCTTTCTTT.

V usage is TRBV18 and J usage is TRBJ1-6; 7 nucleotides agree with TRBD1. Germline V gives CDR1 KGHSH, CDR2 LQKENI. The CDR3 is 16 residues long. With 0 bases clipped from V and 10 bases from J, the junction kept 9 bases outside the gene matches. The CDR3 region is CASSPPYQGEGSPLHF. The CDR3 nucleotides read TGTGCCAGCTCACCACCGTATCAGGGGGAAGGATCACCCCTCCACTTT.

This chain joins TRBV5-1 and TRBJ1-3; TRBD1 aligns across 7 bases. V dropped 3 bases and J dropped 2; count of bases not matched to a gene: 17. Germline values: CDR1 SGHRS, CDR2 YFSETQ. The CDR3 extends over 19 amino acids. CDR3 bases: TGCGCCAGCAGCTCCGTCAATGACAGGGTGAATGTCCCTGGAAACACCATATATTTT. The encoded protein is CASSSVNDRVNVPGNTIYF.

The chain uses TRBV20-1 and TRBJ1-1, with D perhaps matching TRBD1 (5 bases). The germline CDR1 and CDR2 sequences are DFQATT and SNEGSKA (reference sequence). The length of the CDR3 is 13 residues. V was cut by 1 base and J by 5 bases, with 11 bases left in between. The CDR3 nucleotides are TGCAGTGCTAGAGCCTCCGGGGGGACTGAAGCTTTCTTT. It encodes CSARASGGTEAFF.

This chain connects TRBV7-2 to TRBJ2-1; no firm D call. CDR3 size: 15 residues. The germline gives CDR1 SGHTA, CDR2 FQGNSA. V was clipped by 0 bases and J by 2 bases, with 8 bases between them. The CDR3 is CASSLAHSPYNEQFF. For the CDR3, the DNA is TGTGCCAGCAGCTTAGCTCACAGCCCCTACAATGAGCAGTTCTTC.

This clonotype has just a few counts. This sequence joins TRBV7-2 and TRBJ1-1, with no clear D. Germline V lookup: CDR1 SGHTA, CDR2 FQGNSA. The CDR3 covers 13 residues. Trimming left V 6 bases short and J 1 base short, with 9 bases between. CDR3 nucleotide sequence: TGTGCCAGCAGTTTCGGAAGGAACACTGAAGCTTTCTTT. Its translation: CASSFGRNTEAFF.

V gene TRBV7-3 combines with J gene TRBJ2-7; D is tentatively TRBD1 or TRBD2 (5 bases each). CDR1 is SGHTA and CDR2 is FQGTGA in the germline V gene. The V end was cut by 2 bases, the J end by 4 bases, with 15 bases between. The CDR3 totals 15 residues. CDR3 protein: CASSLLRGPSYEQYF. CDR3 nucleotides: TGTGCCAGCAGCTTACTCCGGGGACCTTCTTACGAGCAGTACTTC.

The chain carries TRBV7-2 and TRBJ2-2; 7 bases agree with TRBD1. CDR1 is SGHTA, CDR2 FQGNSA, per germline. J lost 1 base, V lost 6 bases, and 8 bases had no gene match. The CDR3 has 16 amino acids. CDR3 nucleotide sequence: TGTGCCAGCAGACGAGGACAGGATGGGAACACCGGGGAGCTGTTTTTT. Amino acid sequence: CASRRGQDGNTGELFF.

The chain joins TRBV29-1 to TRBJ2-2; TRBD2 matches 13 bases. The CDR3 runs to 14 residues. V shed 6 bases, J shed 7 bases, and the junction held 5 bases outside the gene matches. Germline CDR1 is SQVTM and CDR2 is ANQGSEA. The CDR3: CSVTSGGASGELFF. The CDR3 bases are TGCAGCGTAACTAGCGGGGGGGCGAGCGGGGAGCTGTTTTTT.

A word on this clonotype: A read error may produce the germline difference seen at one junction end. The chain has TRBV7-3 and TRBJ1-5; D is perhaps TRBD1 (6 bases). Germline V gives CDR1 SGHTA, CDR2 FQGTGA. The CDR3 is made up of 16 amino acids. The CDR3 DNA reads as TGTGCCAGCAGCCTAACAAAACAGGGTCGCAATCAGCCCCAGCATTTT. It is translated as CASSLTKQGRNQPQHF.

The V call is TRBV30, the J call TRBJ1-1; D is undetermined. The CDR3 is 14 residues long. Trimming took off 3 bases at V and 1 base at J, with 12 bases between the two ends. Per germline, CDR1 GTSNPN and CDR2 SVGIG (reference sequence). For the CDR3, the DNA is TGTGCCTGGAGCCCCCCGTGGGCGAACACTGAAGCTTTCTTT. Its protein product is CAWSPPWANTEAFF.